This T cell receptor beta chain is drawn from a study of control samples from healthy donors and cancer patients. Sequencing was performed with immunoSEQ multiplex PCR; in TCRdb, only in-frame clones are kept and a portion is missing. The sample yields a few hundred thousand clones, over 75% seen once. The CDR3 consists of 15 residues. Looked up from germline, CDR1 is LGHNA and CDR2 is YSLEER. Trimming removed 3 bases from V and 6 bases from J; junction bases left unmatched: 5. The source of this sequence is a man aged 40-55 years with head and neck cancer. Sequencing input: PBMCs. The chain carries TRBV4-3 and TRBJ2-3, with TRBD1 matching over 11 bases. DNA of the CDR3: TGCGCCAGCAGCCAGGACAGGGGGCGCGGGGATACGCAGTATTTT. Translated, it gives CASSQDRGRGDTQYF.